This T cell receptor (beta chain) is from a study of T cells in Graves' hyperthyroidism and ophthalmopathy. The CDR3 extends over 15 amino acids. Germline V CDR1 and CDR2: MNHEY, SMNVEV (reference sequence). V was clipped by 3 bases and J by 4 bases; unmatched bases: 5. Blood sampling occurred at first hyperthyroidism diagnosis, ahead of any ophthalmopathy symptoms. PBMCs were derived from about 10 ml fresh peripheral blood. TCR beta CDR3 regions were amplified from RNA. HTBI primers were used for first-round RT-PCR of the TCR CDR3. TCRdb fed the multiplex PCR reads into MiXCR, producing one record per CDR3 protein. This table holds about 300,000 distinct CDR3 sequences, approximately 26% found once. This clonotype has a count of ten or more.

Input material: blood. The V gene is TRBV27, the J gene TRBJ1-2; 10 nucleotides match TRBD1. This sequence originates from a man aged 35-49 years with Graves' hyperthyroidism that later progressed to Graves' ophthalmopathy. The CDR3 DNA sequence: TGTGCCAGCAGTTTCTCGACAGGGGGCACCTATGGCTACACCTTC. It codes for CASSFSTGGTYGYTF.